One sample yielded the 28 T cell receptor beta chains listed below, sequenced in a study of blood T cell repertoires in COVID-19. Data came from immunoSEQ multiplex PCR; TCRdb stores just in-frame clones and leaves some out. Counted here are 250,000 or so clones, around four fifths occurring once; the ten biggest clones make up under 2%. Sequencing was done on a sample of peripheral blood. Receptor source: a woman of 80 years or more with acute or convalescent COVID-19.

The J gene is TRBJ2-1, the V gene TRBV4-2; 11 nucleotides line up with TRBD2. With V trimmed by 4 bases and J by 4 bases, 9 bases remained unmatched. The CDR3 has 17 residues. Germline CDR1 reads LGHNA; CDR2 reads YNFKEQ. The CDR3 coding sequence is TGTGCCAGCAGCCCCGGACTAGCGGGCATTGTTTACAATGAGCAGTTCTTC. Its protein is CASSPGLAGIVYNEQFF.

In this sample, this clone turned up a few times. The rearrangement uses TRBV7-2 and TRBJ2-7; 7 nucleotides agree with TRBD2. This CDR3 contains 12 residues. With V trimmed by 5 bases and J by 5 bases, 3 bases remained unmatched. Germline CDR1 SGHTA, CDR2 FQGNSA. CDR3 residues: CASSGGGHEQYF. The CDR3 DNA sequence: TGTGCCAGCAGCGGGGGGGGTCACGAGCAGTACTTC.

This clone came up a few times. The chain recombines TRBV27 with TRBJ1-2, with a tentative D call TRBD1 (6 bases). V lost 4 bases, J lost 7 bases, and 13 bases lay in between. The CDR3 covers 13 residues. Per the germline V gene, CDR1 is MNHEY and CDR2 is SMNVEV (reference sequence). CDR3 nucleotide sequence: TGTGCCAGCAGTTCAACAGGGACGGGTGGCTACACCTTC. The encoded protein is CASSSTGTGGYTF.

The chain has TRBV18 and TRBJ2-5; TRBD2 matches at 8 bases. Losses at the gene ends were 2 bases for V and 3 bases for J; bases not matched to a gene: 2. This CDR3 has 14 amino acids. CDR1 and CDR2 from the germline V gene are KGHSH and LQKENI. The CDR3 DNA follows: TGTGCCAGCTCACCAAGAGCGGGGGAAGAGACCCAGTACTTC. It yields the protein CASSPRAGEETQYF.

The genes are TRBV29-1 and TRBJ1-3; 8 bases are shared with TRBD1. The germline CDR1 and CDR2 sequences are SQVTM and ANQGSEA. The V segment lost 3 bases and the J segment 8 bases; nucleotides outside the gene matches: 15. This CDR3 has 16 residues. The CDR3 protein is CSVDSGQGARGDTIYF. The CDR3 DNA reads as TGCAGCGTTGATTCGGGGCAGGGGGCGCGTGGGGACACCATATATTTT.

The rearrangement links TRBV28 to TRBJ2-3, with TRBD2 matching over 8 bases. V trimming: 1 base; J trimming: 6 bases; junction bases outside the gene matches: 6. Germline V gene sequence: CDR1 MDHEN, CDR2 SYDVKM. The CDR3 has 15 amino acids. The CDR3 spells CASSLLTASGDTQYF. CDR3 nucleotide sequence: TGTGCCAGCAGTTTATTAACCGCTAGCGGGGATACGCAGTATTTT.

The J gene is TRBJ2-1, the V gene TRBV6-5, with 8 bases lining up with TRBD2. The ends lost 2 bases at V and 4 bases at J; junction bases unmatched: 7. CDR3 size: 16 residues. Looked up from germline, CDR1 is MNHEY and CDR2 is SVGAGI. CDR3 loop: CASSYRRAGEYNEQFF. CDR3 bases: TGTGCCAGCAGTTACCGAAGAGCGGGGGAGTACAATGAGCAGTTCTTC.

This chain connects TRBV28 to TRBJ1-2; 8 positions agree with TRBD1. Germline V gene sequence: CDR1 MDHEN, CDR2 SYDVKM. Germline trimming cut 3 bases from V and 4 bases from J; bases unmatched to any gene: 4. The CDR3 is made up of 14 amino acids. CDR3 amino acids: CASSLGGTGYGYTF. CDR3 DNA: TGTGCCAGCAGTTTGGGAGGGACAGGCTATGGCTACACCTTC.

The rearrangement uses TRBV5-6 and TRBJ1-2; 8 bases are shared with TRBD1. Germline assignment: CDR1 SGHDT and CDR2 YYEEEE. The V gene end was trimmed by 6 bases and the J gene end by 4 bases; junction bases not matched to a gene: 11. CDR3 length equals 15 residues. The CDR3: CASKEGQGATYGYTF. CDR3 in DNA: TGTGCCAGCAAGGAGGGGCAGGGGGCTACCTATGGCTACACCTTC.

As to this clone: The same CDR3 arises from other DNA sequences in this sample as well. V and J are TRBV5-1 and TRBJ2-7; 8 bases are shared with TRBD2. This CDR3 spans 15 amino acids. From germline, CDR1 is SGHRS and CDR2 YFSETQ. The J segment lost 2 bases and the V segment lost 0 bases, leaving 4 bases of the junction unmatched. CDR3 region: CASSLVAGGTYEQYF. CDR3 coding DNA: TGCGCCAGCAGCTTGGTGGCGGGAGGTACCTACGAGCAGTACTTC.

The V call is TRBV14, the J call TRBJ1-4; D possibly corresponds to TRBD1 (6 bases). In germline, CDR1 is SGHDN, CDR2 FVKESK. V gave up 0 bases and J gave up 8 bases, with 16 bases separating them. The CDR3 is 16 amino acids. The CDR3 DNA reads as TGTGCCAGCAGCCAAGATTTCGGGGGGCAGTTGGAAAAACTGTTTTTT. This gives the protein CASSQDFGGQLEKLFF.

The chain links TRBV14 to TRBJ2-1, with 7 bases that match TRBD2. The germline V gene encodes CDR1 SGHDN and CDR2 FVKESK. V was clipped by 1 base and J by 7 bases; unmatched bases: 7. The length of the CDR3 is 15 residues. Here the CDR3 reads CASSQGGGFENEQFF. The CDR3 DNA follows: TGTGCCAGCAGCCAAGGGGGGGGGTTCGAGAATGAGCAGTTCTTC. The full variable domain, completed using reference TRBV14 and TRBJ2-1, is EAGVTQFPSHSVIEKGQTVTLRCDPISGHDNLYWYRRVMGKEIKFLLHFVKESKQDESGMPNNRFLAERTGGTYSTLKVQPAELEDSGVYFCASSQGGGFENEQFFGPGTRLTVL.

The genes are TRBV12-3 or TRBV12-4 and TRBJ2-7, with D possibly being TRBD1 (6 bases). The V end was cut by 3 bases, the J end by 5 bases, with 11 bases between. CDR3 size: 13 residues. DNA of the CDR3: TGTGCCAGCAGTTTGGGACAAGCCCACGAGCAGTACTTC. It codes for CASSLGQAHEQYF.

The V gene is TRBV27, the J gene TRBJ1-2; perhaps TRBD1 as D (6 bases). The germline CDR1 and CDR2 sequences are MNHEY and SMNVEV (reference sequence). This CDR3 has 16 amino acids. Between the trimmed V and J ends, which lost 2 bases and 3 bases, there was a span of 16 bases. DNA of the CDR3: TGTGCCAGCAGTTTAATCGGCAACAGGGATTACTATGGCTACACCTTC. Translated: CASSLIGNRDYYGYTF.

The genes are TRBV7-2 and TRBJ1-1, with D perhaps TRBD1 (6 bases). Germline V gene sequence: CDR1 SGHTA, CDR2 FQGNSA. V gave up 3 bases and J gave up 8 bases, with 16 bases separating them. This CDR3 spans 14 amino acids. CDR3 sequence: CASSFSPLQGEAFF. The DNA for the CDR3 is TGTGCCAGCAGCTTTTCCCCTCTACAGGGCGAAGCTTTCTTT.

The CDR3 DNA reads as TGTGCCAGCAGCTTAGACAGGGGACCCGAAGCTTTCTTT. Amino acids: CASSLDRGPEAFF. The chain recombines TRBV11-2 with TRBJ1-1; the D gene is possibly TRBD1 (6 bases). Between the trimmed V and J ends, which lost 0 bases and 8 bases, there was a span of 10 bases. The CDR3 has 13 residues. Germline CDR1 SGHAT, CDR2 FQNNGV.

This clone was observed a handful of times. The chain has TRBV19 and TRBJ1-2, with D possibly TRBD1 on 5 matching bases. The CDR3 sequence is 14 residues long. Germline V CDR1 and CDR2: LNHDA, SQIVND (reference sequence). Trimming took 4 bases from V and 6 from J, leaving 15 bases between them. This CDR3 is CASSRVEGLNGYTF. The CDR3 DNA is TGTGCCAGTAGTAGAGTGGAGGGGTTGAATGGCTACACCTTC.

In DNA, the CDR3 is TGTGCCAGCAGTTATTCACAGGGGTTCGAATACGAGCAGTACTTC. As protein: CASSYSQGFEYEQYF. J is TRBJ2-7 and V is TRBV6-5; 7 bases align to TRBD1. Per the germline V gene, CDR1 is MNHEY and CDR2 is SVGAGI. This CDR3 is built from 15 residues. J was trimmed by 4 bases and V by 3 bases; bases with no gene match: 9.

This clone was picked up a small number of times. The chain employs TRBV30 and TRBJ2-1, with TRBD2 matching over 9 bases. This CDR3 contains 13 residues. V dropped 4 bases and J dropped 7; count of bases not matched to a gene: 5. Germline-derived CDR1 and CDR2 are GTSNPN and SVGIG (reference sequence). CDR3 in DNA: TGTGCCTGGAAGGCAGCGGGAGGTAATGAGCAGTTCTTC. It yields the protein CAWKAAGGNEQFF. Together with reference TRBV30 and TRBJ2-1, the CDR3 gives the full variable domain: SQTIHQWPATLVQPVGSPLSLECTVEGTSNPNLYWYRQAAGRGLQLLFYSVGIGQISSEVPQNLSASRPQDRQFILSSKKLLLSDSGFYLCAWKAAGGNEQFFGPGTRLTVL.

CDR3 residues: CASSQWQGKGKLFF. The CDR3 region has the DNA TGTGCCAGCAGCCAATGGCAGGGTAAAGGGAAACTGTTTTTT. The V gene is TRBV3-1 (or the pseudogene TRBV3-2), the J gene TRBJ1-4; the D gene is possibly TRBD1 (5 bases). This CDR3 has 14 residues. Per the germline V gene, CDR1 is LGHDT and CDR2 is YNNKEL (reference sequence). V lost 2 bases, J lost 11 bases, and 15 bases lay in between.

V is TRBV18 and J is TRBJ2-2, with 14 bases identical to TRBD2. Germline V CDR1 and CDR2: KGHSH, LQKENI. This CDR3 has 17 residues. J gave up 0 bases and V 3 bases, and 0 bases lay outside the gene matches. For the CDR3, the DNA is TGTGCCAGCTCACCGGGACTAGCGGGAGCGAACACCGGGGAGCTGTTTTTT. Translated: CASSPGLAGANTGELFF.

This chain uses TRBV2 with TRBJ1-2; D not resolved. Germline-derived CDR1 and CDR2 are SNHLY and FYNNEI. Between the trimmed V and J ends, which lost 4 bases and 8 bases, there was a span of 17 bases. The CDR3 loop spans 14 amino acids. The CDR3 region is CASSAYVGGVGYTF. Written as DNA, the CDR3 is TGTGCCAGCAGTGCCTATGTTGGCGGGGTCGGCTACACCTTC.

This clone was observed a handful of times. The chain links TRBV5-5 to TRBJ2-3, with TRBD2 matching over 14 bases. Germline V gene lookup returns CDR1 SGHKS and CDR2 YYEKEE (reference sequence). Germline trimming cut 4 bases from V and 5 bases from J; bases unmatched to any gene: 3. CDR3 length: 15 residues. CDR3 sequence (DNA): TGTGCCAGCAGCCCCGGGACTAGCGGGAGAGATACGCAGTATTTT. Its translation: CASSPGTSGRDTQYF.

V is TRBV6-5 and J is TRBJ2-1; a weak D match, TRBD1 (6 bases). CDR3 length: 12 amino acids. Germline V lookup: CDR1 MNHEY, CDR2 SVGAGI. V was clipped by 7 bases and J by 9 bases, with 13 bases between them. This chain's CDR3 is CASKPGHGEQFF. In nucleotides, the CDR3 is TGTGCCAGCAAACCGGGACATGGTGAGCAGTTCTTC.

J is TRBJ2-1 and V is TRBV7-8; no clear D. Germline loops: CDR1 SGHVS, CDR2 FQNEAQ. The CDR3 has 12 residues. The V gene lost 1 base and the J gene lost 10 bases, with 8 bases spanning the gap. CDR3 sequence: CASSLVVWEQFF. The CDR3 nucleotides read TGTGCCAGCAGCTTAGTAGTGTGGGAGCAGTTCTTC.

The chain combines TRBV5-4 with TRBJ1-4; D possibly corresponds to TRBD1 (6 bases). V was cut by 3 bases and J by 6 bases, with 9 bases left in between. Germline CDR1 and CDR2: SGHNT and YYREEE (reference sequence). The CDR3 covers 13 residues. The DNA for the CDR3 is TGTGCCAGCAGCTCTGGACAGCATGAAAAACTGTTTTTT. This gives the protein CASSSGQHEKLFF.

The V call is TRBV28, the J call TRBJ2-7, with TRBD1 identical over 8 bases. CDR1 is MDHEN, CDR2 SYDVKM, per germline. V lost 7 bases to trimming and J lost 1 base; unmatched junction nucleotides: 6. The CDR3 is made up of 14 amino acids. The CDR3 DNA reads as TGTGCCAGCATTCCGACAGGGGATTCCTACGAGCAGTACTTC. This gives the protein CASIPTGDSYEQYF.

The genes are TRBV11-2 and TRBJ2-5; TRBD2 is a possible D gene (5 bases). The V end was cut by 5 bases, the J end by 4 bases, with 11 bases between. The germline CDR1 and CDR2 sequences are SGHAT and FQNNGV. This CDR3 region has 13 residues. CDR3 coding DNA: TGTGCCAGCAGCCCCGACCGGGGAGAGACCCAGTACTTC. Residues: CASSPDRGETQYF.